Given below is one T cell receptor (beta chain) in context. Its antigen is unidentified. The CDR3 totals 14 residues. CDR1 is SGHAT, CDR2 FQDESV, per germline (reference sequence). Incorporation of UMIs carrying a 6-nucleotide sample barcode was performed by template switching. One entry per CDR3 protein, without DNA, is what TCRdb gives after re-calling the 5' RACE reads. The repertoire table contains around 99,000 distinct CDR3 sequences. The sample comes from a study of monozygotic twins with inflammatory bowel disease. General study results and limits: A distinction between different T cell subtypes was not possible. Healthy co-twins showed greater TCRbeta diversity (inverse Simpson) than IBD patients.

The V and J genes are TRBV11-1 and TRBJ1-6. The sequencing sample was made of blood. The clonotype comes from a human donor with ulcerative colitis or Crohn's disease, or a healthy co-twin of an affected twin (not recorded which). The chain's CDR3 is CASSPTDDNSPLHF.